The clone carrying this T cell receptor (beta chain) was counted many times. Then a second PCR, running roughly 7 to 11 cycles, was carried out with a sample-barcoded 5' primer and a J-beta primer mix. TCRdb passed the 5' RACE reads through MiXCR, listing each CDR3 protein once. The data contain hundreds of thousands of distinct CDR3 sequences, roughly half of them seen just once; the ten biggest clones take up approximately 13%. Trimming at V came to 3 bases and at J to 1 base, leaving 4 bases not matched to a gene. This CDR3 contains 15 residues. Germline V gene lookup returns CDR1 MDHEN and CDR2 SYDVKM. The data belong to a study of blood T cells in healthy people across ages.

The chain carries TRBV28 and TRBJ2-3, with 7 positions matching TRBD2. This clonotype was obtained from a woman older than 75 in good health. The sample was blood. CDR3 residues: CASSFLGGGTDTQYF. For the CDR3, the DNA is TGTGCCAGCAGTTTTCTGGGGGGGGGCACAGATACGCAGTATTTT.